Each of the 22 T cell receptor beta chains below was sequenced from the same sample in a study of blood T cell repertoires in COVID-19 (dated by TCRdb to about 2020). Libraries were built with the immunoSEQ multiplex PCR assay. The clones in this table, taken by TCRdb from immuneACCESS, are in-frame only. Not every clone is retained; where verified, under half of the shortfall comes from an unresolved V gene, and the cause of the rest is unknown. The sample table holds over 80,000 clones, of which about 88% were seen once. Jointly, the top ten make up 0.95% to 1.5% of the sample. Sequenced material: peripheral blood. All receptors derive from an elderly man with active or convalescent COVID-19.

The gene calls are TRBV4-2 and TRBJ1-6, with D tentatively TRBD1 (5 bases). Per the germline V gene, CDR1 is LGHNA and CDR2 is YNFKEQ. The germline V and J ends were trimmed by 0 bases and 9 bases, with 12 bases remaining between them. The CDR3 runs 15 residues. The CDR3 region is CASSQDSQGPSPLHF. CDR3 sequence (DNA): TGTGCCAGCAGCCAAGACTCGCAGGGTCCTTCACCCCTCCACTTT.

Relative to its sample, this clone is medium-sized. The gene calls are TRBV18 and TRBJ2-3; D is unresolved. The CDR3 covers 15 residues. Germline V gene data show CDR1 as KGHSH and CDR2 as LQKENI. The germline V and J ends were trimmed by 1 base and 0 bases, with 8 bases remaining between them. Here the CDR3 DNA reads TGTGCCAGCTCACCACTTGGCTCTAGCACAGATACGCAGTATTTT. Translating it yields CASSPLGSSTDTQYF.

The chain is built from TRBV4-1 and TRBJ1-2; perhaps TRBD1 as D (6 bases). Trimming removed 3 bases at V and 4 bases at J, with 9 bases between. The CDR3 covers 13 residues. Germline values: CDR1 MGHRA, CDR2 YSYEKL. CDR3 bases: TGCGCCAGCAGCCAGGAACAGGGCTATGGCTACACCTTC. Its translation: CASSQEQGYGYTF.

This sequence joins TRBV11-2 and TRBJ2-7, with D perhaps matching TRBD2 (5 bases). Germline CDR1 reads SGHAT; CDR2 reads FQNNGV. V lost 0 bases and J 6 bases, leaving 9 bases between the germline ends. The CDR3 length is 13 residues. CDR3 sequence (DNA): TGTGCCAGCAGCTTAGAATCGGGGTTCGAGCAGTACTTC. It codes for CASSLESGFEQYF.

The chain joins TRBV30 to TRBJ1-2; unclear D gene. Trimming pared 0 bases from V and 3 bases from J, leaving 8 bases between. The germline V gene encodes CDR1 GTSNPN and CDR2 SVGIG (reference sequence). This CDR3 spans 13 amino acids. Here the CDR3 reads CAWSVRGDYGYTF. For the CDR3, the DNA is TGTGCCTGGAGTGTACGAGGTGACTATGGCTACACCTTC.

J is TRBJ1-4 and V is TRBV28; 7 bases agree with TRBD1. Germline CDR1 reads MDHEN; CDR2 reads SYDVKM. This CDR3 spans 14 amino acids. V gave up 4 bases and J gave up 9 bases; unmatched junction bases: 8. The DNA of the CDR3 is TGTGCCAGCAGTTCGTCCGGGACAGTGCAAAAACTGTTTTTT. Translated, it gives CASSSSGTVQKLFF.

The chain is built from TRBV5-1 and TRBJ2-7; 10 bases match TRBD2. The ends lost 0 bases at V and 4 bases at J; junction bases unmatched: 1. CDR3 length: 14 residues. CDR1 and CDR2 (germline): SGHRS, YFSETQ. DNA of the CDR3: TGCGCCAGCAGCTTGGGGACTAGCGGATACGAGCAGTACTTC. Translated: CASSLGTSGYEQYF.

This rearrangement joins TRBV24-1 to TRBJ2-2, with unresolved D. Germline loops: CDR1 KGHDR, CDR2 SFDVKD. This CDR3 contains 14 residues. With 4 bases removed from V and 2 bases from J, the gap between germline ends came to 7 bases. The CDR3 loop is CATSDRTNTGELFF. The DNA of the CDR3 is TGTGCCACCAGTGACCGCACAAACACCGGGGAGCTGTTTTTT.

The V call is TRBV14, the J call TRBJ1-4; 11 bases match TRBD1. Unmatched junction bases numbered 5, after V lost 2 bases and J lost 6 bases. Germline V gene data show CDR1 as SGHDN and CDR2 as FVKESK. This CDR3 is built from 16 residues. Here the CDR3 DNA reads TGTGCCAGCAGCCAATTCGGACAGGGGGCGTATGAAAAACTGTTTTTT. This gives the protein CASSQFGQGAYEKLFF.

The genes are TRBV3-1 (or the pseudogene TRBV3-2) and TRBJ2-3; TRBD1 aligns across 8 bases. This CDR3 comprises 17 residues. After removal of 2 bases from V and 4 bases from J, the junction contained 11 bases not matched to a gene. Per germline, CDR1 LGHDT and CDR2 YNNKEL (reference sequence). Written as DNA, the CDR3 is TGTGCCAGCAGCCAATACGGTACCCGGACAGGGCCAGATACGCAGTATTTT. Amino acid sequence: CASSQYGTRTGPDTQYF.

This chain connects TRBV6-5 to TRBJ2-7; possible D gene TRBD1, 5 bases. From germline, CDR1 is MNHEY and CDR2 SVGAGI. The CDR3 has 14 residues. V lost 6 bases and J lost 0, with 12 bases in between. Here the CDR3 DNA reads TGTGCCAGCAGGGCAGGGTCGGGCTCCTACGAGCAGTACTTC. Encoded protein: CASRAGSGSYEQYF.

The chain employs TRBV27 and TRBJ2-3, with D uncertain. CDR1 MNHEY and CDR2 SMNVEV come from the germline V gene (reference sequence). The CDR3 totals 12 residues. Trimming left V 6 bases short and J 3 bases short, with 7 bases between. CDR3 DNA sequence: TGTGCCAGCAGGCGAAGAACAGATACGCAGTATTTT. The encoded protein is CASRRRTDTQYF.

The chain links TRBV11-2 to TRBJ2-2; 9 nucleotides line up with TRBD2. V shed 3 bases, J shed 1 base, and the junction held 0 bases outside the gene matches. This CDR3 contains 15 residues. Germline values: CDR1 SGHAT, CDR2 FQNNGV. The CDR3: CASSFSGGNTGELFF. CDR3 DNA sequence: TGTGCCAGCAGCTTTAGCGGGGGGAACACCGGGGAGCTGTTTTTT.

The chain combines TRBV11-2 with TRBJ2-1; possibly TRBD1 for D (6 bases). The CDR3 runs to 17 residues. Between the trimmed V and J ends, which lost 4 bases and 5 bases, there was a span of 21 bases. Germline CDR1 is SGHAT and CDR2 is FQNNGV. The CDR3 sequence is CASSYRWTASVDNEQFF. DNA of the CDR3: TGTGCCAGCAGCTACCGCTGGACAGCATCGGTCGACAATGAGCAGTTCTTC.

This chain connects TRBV5-8 to TRBJ2-3; 11 positions agree with TRBD1. The CDR3 spans 15 residues. CDR1 and CDR2 (germline): SGHTS, YDEGEE. Trimming cost V 6 bases and J 3 bases; bases outside gene matches: 6. CDR3: CASNRGQGATDTQYF. The CDR3 DNA sequence: TGTGCCAGCAACCGAGGACAGGGGGCAACAGATACGCAGTATTTT.

This sequence joins TRBV29-1 and TRBJ1-3; D possibly corresponds to TRBD1 (6 bases). The V end was cut by 7 bases, the J end by 5 bases, with 18 bases between. The CDR3 loop spans 14 amino acids. Germline V gene sequence: CDR1 SQVTM, CDR2 ANQGSEA. CDR3: CSAAFQGLRNTIYF. The DNA for the CDR3 is TGCAGCGCTGCCTTTCAGGGGCTGAGAAACACCATATATTTT.

This clone has more than one count but fewer than ten. This chain links TRBV9 with TRBJ2-2; tentatively, D is TRBD1 (6 bases). The CDR3 covers 15 residues. CDR1 and CDR2 from the germline V gene are SGDLS and YYNGEE. Trimming pared 0 bases from V and 8 bases from J, leaving 14 bases between. The CDR3 nucleotides are TGTGCCAGCAGCGTAGCCTGGGACACAAGGGGGGAGCTGTTTTTT. Translation: CASSVAWDTRGELFF.

The CDR3 loop is CASSIVRGALGQPQHF. The CDR3 nucleotides read TGTGCCAGTAGTATAGTTCGGGGGGCATTGGGACAGCCCCAGCATTTT. This rearrangement joins TRBV19 to TRBJ1-5, with a tentative D call TRBD1 (6 bases). This CDR3 spans 16 amino acids. Trimming left V 1 base short and J 7 bases short, with 17 bases between. Germline V gene lookup returns CDR1 LNHDA and CDR2 SQIVND (reference sequence).

This chain connects TRBV27 to TRBJ1-6; D call uncertain. V lost 3 bases to trimming and J lost 7 bases, with 7 bases between them. Germline V gene lookup returns CDR1 MNHEY and CDR2 SMNVEV (reference sequence). The CDR3 sequence is 13 residues long. CDR3 coding DNA: TGTGCCAGCAGTTTCGGGAAAAATTCACCCCTCCACTTT. It is translated as CASSFGKNSPLHF.

The chain recombines TRBV10-3 with TRBJ2-7; D gene ambiguous. The germline V gene has CDR1 ENHRY and CDR2 SYGVKD. V was shortened by 8 bases and J by 0 bases, with 11 bases between the two germline ends. This CDR3 is built from 13 residues. The CDR3 loop is CAIAFSNSYEQYF. Written as DNA, the CDR3 is TGTGCCATCGCGTTTTCCAACTCCTACGAGCAGTACTTC.

The V and J genes are TRBV24-1 and TRBJ2-3; 7 nucleotides align to TRBD2. Germline V gene data show CDR1 as KGHDR and CDR2 as SFDVKD. The trim removed 3 bases at V and 0 bases at J, leaving 5 bases unmatched. The CDR3 runs 16 residues. Here the CDR3 reads CATSDPRGDSTDTQYF. The CDR3 nucleotides read TGTGCCACCAGTGATCCCCGGGGGGATAGCACAGATACGCAGTATTTT.

This sequence joins TRBV12-5 and TRBJ2-2, with 7 positions matching TRBD1. Germline CDR1 reads LGHNT; CDR2 reads FRNRAP. V was clipped by 7 bases and J by 7 bases; unmatched bases: 6. This CDR3 region has 13 residues. CDR3 nucleotide sequence: TGTGCTAGTGCCATCGACAGGGTCGGGGAGCTGTTTTTT. It specifies CASAIDRVGELFF.